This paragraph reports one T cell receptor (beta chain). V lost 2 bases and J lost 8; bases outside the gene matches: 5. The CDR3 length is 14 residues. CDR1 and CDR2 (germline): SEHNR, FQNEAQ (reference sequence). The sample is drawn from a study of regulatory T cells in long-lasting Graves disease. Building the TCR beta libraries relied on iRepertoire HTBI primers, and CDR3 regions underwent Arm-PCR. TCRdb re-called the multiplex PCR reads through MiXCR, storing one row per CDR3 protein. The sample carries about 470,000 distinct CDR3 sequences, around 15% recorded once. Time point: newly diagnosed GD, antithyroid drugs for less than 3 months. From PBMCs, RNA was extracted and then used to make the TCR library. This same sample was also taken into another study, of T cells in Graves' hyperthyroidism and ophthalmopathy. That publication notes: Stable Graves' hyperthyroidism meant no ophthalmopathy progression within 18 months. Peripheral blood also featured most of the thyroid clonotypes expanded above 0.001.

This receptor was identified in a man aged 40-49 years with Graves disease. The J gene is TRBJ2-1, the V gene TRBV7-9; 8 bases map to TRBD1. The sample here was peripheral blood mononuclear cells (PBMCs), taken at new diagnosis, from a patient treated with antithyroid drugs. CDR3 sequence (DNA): TGTGCCAGCAGCTTATGGTCAGGGGGCCATGAGCAGTTCTTC. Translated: CASSLWSGGHEQFF. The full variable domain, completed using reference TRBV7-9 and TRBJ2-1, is DTGVSQNPRHKITKRGQNVTFRCDPISEHNRLYWYRQTLGQGPEFLTYFQNEAQLEKSRLLSDRFSAERPKGSFSTLEIQRTEQGDSAMYLCASSLWSGGHEQFFGPGTRLTVL.